The T cell receptor beta chain described here comes from a study of identical twins. General observations from the study: There were fewer insertions in abundant cord blood beta clonotypes, but memory repertoires showed no such pattern. Cross-sectional statistics, not tracking of the same donors, supported the conclusions.

Germline CDR1 reads SQVTM; CDR2 reads ANQGSEA. The CDR3 loop spans 11 amino acids. V was pared by 3 bases and J by 2 bases, with 4 bases between. Through template switching, a universal primer site was introduced, and the cDNA contained unique molecular identifiers. TCRdb re-called the 5' RACE reads with MiXCR, one entry per CDR3 protein. This table holds roughly 250,000 distinct CDR3 sequences, about an eighth found once. This clonotype was seen only a few times. Its target is unknown. The sample consisted of memory (CD45RO+) T cells sorted from blood. The V gene is TRBV29-1, the J gene TRBJ1-1; D not certain. This TCR was recovered from a woman younger than 35 in good health. The CDR3 DNA follows: TGCAGCGTTGACACTAACACTGAAGCTTTCTTT. It specifies CSVDTNTEAFF.